The 19 T cell receptor beta chains below all came from one sample that was sequenced in a study of a mutant IDH1 vaccine in newly diagnosed glioma. Produced via immunoSEQ multiplex PCR; TCRdb's table is partial and in-frame only. This sample has 75,000 to 80,000 clones; over 75% occur once, and the top ten carry roughly 0.6%. Antigens for these TCRs are unknown. Specified time point: week 5, during vaccination. The vaccine gave 300 ug of a 20-mer mutant IDH1 peptide subcutaneously per dose. The sequencing here drew on PBMCs, taken from a glioma patient whose treatment included an IDH1 peptide vaccine. Source of these receptors: a woman in her forties or fifties with glioma.

The V and J genes are TRBV10-2 and TRBJ2-1; D perhaps matches TRBD1 (8 bases). Germline V gene data show CDR1 as WSHSY and CDR2 as SAAADI. This CDR3 is built from 12 residues. Deletions cut 5 bases from V and 9 bases from J, with 11 bases between. CDR3 bases: TGCGCCAGCAGTAACAGGGGGGGTGAGCAGTTCTTC. It is translated as CASSNRGGEQFF.

This clone was seen once. The chain has TRBV6-5 and TRBJ1-1; D is perhaps TRBD1 (5 bases). The germline gives CDR1 MNHEY, CDR2 SVGAGI. Trimming pared 6 bases from V and 0 bases from J, leaving 14 bases between. CDR3 size: 15 residues. In DNA form, the CDR3 reads TGTGCCAGCAGCCCGCCGGGACGATTGAACACTGAAGCTTTCTTT. As protein: CASSPPGRLNTEAFF.

This chain links TRBV19 with TRBJ2-4; 11 bases map to TRBD1. This CDR3 has 16 residues. The V gene's germline CDR1 is LNHDA and CDR2 SQIVND (reference sequence). Losses at the gene ends were 4 bases for V and 6 bases for J; bases not matched to a gene: 8. As DNA, the CDR3 is TGTGCCAGTAGTACCTGGACAGGGGGCCGTTCAAACATTCAGTACTTC. Translation gives CASSTWTGGRSNIQYF.

V gene TRBV18 combines with J gene TRBJ2-2; 11 bases are shared with TRBD2. This CDR3 region has 15 residues. V lost 6 bases to trimming and J lost 9 bases; unmatched junction nucleotides: 9. CDR1 KGHSH and CDR2 LQKENI come from the germline V gene. CDR3 nucleotides: TGTGCCAGCTCGACCAAACTAGCGGGAGTTCGGGAGCTGTTTTTT. Translated: CASSTKLAGVRELFF.

The chain has TRBV28 and TRBJ2-1, with D possibly matching TRBD1 (6 bases). The CDR3 sequence is 15 residues long. The germline V gene encodes CDR1 MDHEN and CDR2 SYDVKM. V was pared by 2 bases and J by 7 bases, with 15 bases between. The DNA for the CDR3 is TGTGCCAGCAGTTTACGGGACATGGCGGTTAATGAGCAGTTCTTC. As protein: CASSLRDMAVNEQFF. Variable domain in full (rest from reference TRBV28 and TRBJ2-1): DVKVTQSSRYLVKRTGEKVFLECVQDMDHENMFWYRQDPGLGLRLIYFSYDVKMKEKGDIPEGYSVSREKKERFSLILESASTNQTSMYLCASSLRDMAVNEQFFGPGTRLTVL.

The chain employs TRBV27 and TRBJ1-3; 9 bases fit TRBD1. Germline values: CDR1 MNHEY, CDR2 SMNVEV (reference sequence). The length of the CDR3 is 15 residues. With 5 bases clipped from V and 2 bases from J, the junction kept 4 bases outside the gene matches. CDR3 residues: CASSTDRGPGNTIYF. The CDR3 DNA reads as TGTGCCAGCAGTACGGACAGGGGCCCTGGAAACACCATATATTTT.

V gene TRBV6-1 combines with J gene TRBJ2-5, with D possibly matching TRBD1 (5 bases). Germline V gene data show CDR1 as MNHNS and CDR2 as SASEGT. Between the trimmed V and J ends, which lost 0 bases and 5 bases, there was a span of 7 bases. The CDR3 extends over 13 amino acids. CDR3 region: CASSEAHRETQYF. In DNA, the CDR3 is TGTGCCAGCAGTGAAGCCCACAGGGAGACCCAGTACTTC.

The V call is TRBV27, the J call TRBJ1-5; D may be TRBD1 (5 bases). The V and J ends lost 5 bases and 0 bases respectively, with 11 bases between them. This CDR3 has 15 residues. The germline CDR1 and CDR2 sequences are MNHEY and SMNVEV (reference sequence). CDR3 in DNA: TGTGCCAGCAGTGAGAGACAGTATAGCAATCAGCCCCAGCATTTT. It translates to CASSERQYSNQPQHF.

This sequence joins TRBV19 and TRBJ2-1; no firm D call. The CDR3 has 13 residues. Per germline, CDR1 LNHDA and CDR2 SQIVND (reference sequence). V was pared by 3 bases and J by 4 bases, with 7 bases between. In DNA form, the CDR3 reads TGTGCCAGTAGTATGTCGCGATACAATGAGCAGTTCTTC. The encoded protein is CASSMSRYNEQFF. Full variable domain (outside the CDR3, taken from reference TRBV19 and TRBJ2-1): DGGITQSPKYLFRKEGQNVTLSCEQNLNHDAMYWYRQDPGQGLRLIYYSQIVNDFQKGDIAEGYSVSREKKESFPLTVTSAQKNPTAFYLCASSMSRYNEQFFGPGTRLTVL.

The chain joins TRBV7-9 to TRBJ1-4; 8 bases align to TRBD1. There are 17 residues in the CDR3. V was clipped by 6 bases and J by 5 bases; unmatched bases: 14. The germline gives CDR1 SEHNR, CDR2 FQNEAQ (reference sequence). The CDR3 here is CASSFAYRGSKNEKLFF. The CDR3 DNA is TGTGCCAGCAGTTTCGCCTACAGGGGGAGTAAGAATGAAAAACTGTTTTTT.

The chain joins TRBV7-9 to TRBJ2-2; possibly TRBD1 or TRBD2 for D (5 bases each). CDR1 is SEHNR, CDR2 FQNEAQ, per germline (reference sequence). V lost 3 bases and J 6 bases, leaving 20 bases between the germline ends. The CDR3 is made up of 17 amino acids. CDR3 in DNA: TGTGCCAGCAGCTTTCCGAGTGGGGTGCAGGGACCCGGGGAGCTGTTTTTT. This translates into CASSFPSGVQGPGELFF.

This chain uses TRBV7-9 with TRBJ2-5; 8 bases fit TRBD1. The V and J ends lost 5 bases and 3 bases, in that order; junction bases with no gene match: 5. CDR1 SEHNR and CDR2 FQNEAQ come from the germline V gene (reference sequence). The CDR3 is 14 amino acids. CDR3 protein: CASSMTGAEETQYF. Written as DNA, the CDR3 is TGTGCCAGCAGCATGACAGGGGCGGAAGAGACCCAGTACTTC.

The genes are TRBV5-6 and TRBJ1-1, with TRBD1 identical over 11 bases. The J segment lost 5 bases and the V segment lost 3 bases, leaving 6 bases of the junction unmatched. The V gene's germline CDR1 is SGHDT and CDR2 YYEEEE. This CDR3 is built from 15 residues. The CDR3 DNA reads as TGTGCCAGCAGCTCGGACAGGGGGCCGTGGACTGAAGCTTTCTTT. Translation: CASSSDRGPWTEAFF.

The rearrangement links TRBV19 to TRBJ1-5; D perhaps matches TRBD1 (5 bases). The V end lost 1 base, the J end lost 8 bases, and 15 bases lay between the germline ends. The CDR3 extends over 15 amino acids. Germline loops: CDR1 LNHDA, CDR2 SQIVND (reference sequence). The CDR3 DNA reads TGTGCCAGTAGTATAGCAGGGACCAGCGTGAAGCCCCAGCATTTT. Translated, it gives CASSIAGTSVKPQHF.

The chain joins TRBV18 to TRBJ1-2; D unresolved. Germline V gene sequence: CDR1 KGHSH, CDR2 LQKENI. Trimming removed 3 bases from V and 2 bases from J, with 10 bases in between. CDR3 length: 14 residues. The CDR3 sequence: CASSPTTENYGYTF. CDR3 nucleotides: TGTGCCAGCTCACCCACAACAGAGAACTATGGCTACACCTTC.

The chain employs TRBV28 and TRBJ2-5, with 9 bases identical to TRBD2. Trimming removed 4 bases from V and 4 bases from J; junction bases left unmatched: 13. Germline V gene sequence: CDR1 MDHEN, CDR2 SYDVKM. There are 17 residues in the CDR3. The CDR3, as DNA: TGTGCCAGCAGTTCACTCCAGGCGGGAGGGCCGCGAGAGACCCAGTACTTC. As protein: CASSSLQAGGPRETQYF.

The chain joins TRBV2 to TRBJ1-2; D is unclear. Germline assignment: CDR1 SNHLY and CDR2 FYNNEI. The CDR3 contains 9 residues. The germline V and J ends were trimmed by 11 bases and 12 bases, with 13 bases remaining between them. The CDR3: CAAGGRNTF. The CDR3 nucleotides read TGTGCCGCCGGAGGGCGCAACACCTTC.

The chain is built from TRBV9 and TRBJ2-2; 11 nucleotides agree with TRBD1. Germline values: CDR1 SGDLS, CDR2 YYNGEE. J gave up 4 bases and V 0 bases, and 2 bases lay outside the gene matches. The length of the CDR3 is 16 residues. CDR3 in amino acids: CASSVEGTGGTGELFF. CDR3 DNA sequence: TGTGCCAGCAGCGTAGAGGGGACAGGGGGCACCGGGGAGCTGTTTTTT.

The chain recombines TRBV18 with TRBJ2-7, with D hard to call. The CDR3 spans 14 residues. Looked up from germline, CDR1 is KGHSH and CDR2 is LQKENI. V was trimmed by 0 bases and J by 4 bases, leaving 10 bases between them. The CDR3 bases are TGTGCCAGCTCACCACCGGACGCCAGGTACGAGCAGTACTTC. This codes for CASSPPDARYEQYF.